This entry is about one T cell receptor beta chain. Its antigen remains unknown. The entry originates in a study of siplizumab effects on memory and regulatory T cells. Overall study findings and caveats: On average, less than 75% of mappable alloreactive CD4+ clones were Treg-derived under siplizumab, against about 25% in controls. A minor share of alloreactive clones matched unstimulated subsets.

From germline, CDR1 is GTSNPN and CDR2 SVGIG (reference sequence). Trimming took off 1 base at V and 5 bases at J, with 8 bases between the two ends. CDR3 size: 12 residues. Profiled with immunoSEQ multiplex PCR; TCRdb holds only in-frame clones, not every one. The data hold 100,000 or so clones, with about 91% observed a single time. The sequence came from a human donor in good health. The sequencing input was CD4+ T cells sorted from blood. This rearrangement joins TRBV30 to TRBJ1-2, with D unclear. The CDR3 bases are TGTGCCTGGAGTGCGACGGTTTATGGCTACACCTTC. Translated: CAWSATVYGYTF.